Detailed here is one T cell receptor (beta chain). The data derive from a study of blood T cell repertoires in COVID-19. Study at large: Sites across the United States, Italy and Spain contributed samples from acute and convalescent COVID-19.

The cohort comprised adults aged about 18 to 100 years residing in 24 US areas. Trimming cost V 6 bases and J 4 bases; bases outside gene matches: 7. CDR3 length equals 15 residues. Germline CDR1 is MNHEY and CDR2 is SVGAGI. Original analysis: Amplification with reference gene primers provided the estimates of nucleated cell counts. The assay was immunoSEQ multiplex PCR, and TCRdb's table has in-frame clones only and misses some. The V and J calls and clone size were taken over from that table, and D and trimming were inferred from the DNA. The sample carries some 250,000 clones, under 90% recorded once.

The TCR was taken from a man younger than 30 who had recovered from COVID-19. The chain combines TRBV6-5 with TRBJ1-1; 11 bases are shared with TRBD1. Specimen: PBMCs or T cells enriched from blood (not recorded which). The CDR3 DNA reads TGTGCCAGCAGACGGACAGGGGGCCGAGGCACTGAAGCTTTCTTT. Residues: CASRRTGGRGTEAFF.